Presented here are 12 T cell receptor beta chains from one specimen sequenced in a study of cytomegalovirus exposure and HLA in healthy donors. Sequencing was performed with immunoSEQ multiplex PCR; in TCRdb, only in-frame clones are kept and a portion is missing. The repertoire holds 200,000 or so clones, with approximately 82% as singletons. Sequencing was performed on PBMCs. The receptor set was obtained from a woman aged 30 to 39 in good health and CMV-seropositive.

The chain recombines TRBV2 with TRBJ2-1; 8 bases line up with TRBD2. With 4 bases clipped from V and 15 bases from J, the junction kept 8 bases outside the gene matches. The CDR3 covers 12 residues. CDR1 is SNHLY and CDR2 is FYNNEI in the germline V gene. CDR3 nucleotide sequence: TGTGCCAGCAGTGTTGGAGCGGGAGTTCTGTTCTTC. This encodes CASSVGAGVLFF.

V is TRBV27 and J is TRBJ2-1, with TRBD1 matching 11 bases. CDR1 MNHEY and CDR2 SMNVEV come from the germline V gene (reference sequence). This CDR3 is built from 15 residues. V dropped 2 bases and J dropped 4; count of bases not matched to a gene: 1. Here the CDR3 DNA reads TGTGCCAGCAGTTTAGGACAGGGGGCTTACAATGAGCAGTTCTTC. Protein: CASSLGQGAYNEQFF.

This clone was counted between two and nine times. The rearrangement uses TRBV5-1 and TRBJ2-7, with 10 bases that match TRBD1. The CDR3 contains 15 residues. Germline assignment: CDR1 SGHRS and CDR2 YFSETQ. V shed 2 bases and J 7 bases; nucleotides not matched to a gene: 9. CDR3 amino acids: CASSFIGTGDGEQYF. CDR3 in DNA: TGCGCCAGCAGCTTCATCGGGACAGGGGACGGTGAGCAGTACTTC.

The rearrangement joins TRBV6-4 to TRBJ1-1; D might be TRBD1 (6 bases). Trimming pared 0 bases from V and 5 bases from J, leaving 7 bases between. The CDR3 is made up of 13 amino acids. Per the germline V gene, CDR1 is MRHNA and CDR2 is SNTAGT. The CDR3 nucleotides are TGTGCCAGCAGTGACTCGAGGGGGACTGAAGCTTTCTTT. Its protein is CASSDSRGTEAFF.

The chain uses TRBV6-5 and TRBJ2-7; no reliable D call. CDR1 is MNHEY, CDR2 SVGAGI, per germline. V was cut by 1 base and J by 6 bases, with 16 bases left in between. The CDR3 sequence is 15 residues long. The CDR3 coding sequence is TGTGCCAGCAGTTACTTTTCGGGTCACGGTCCCGAGCAGTACTTC. The encoded protein is CASSYFSGHGPEQYF.

The chain has TRBV6-1 and TRBJ2-5, with 8 nucleotides matching TRBD2. This CDR3 is 14 amino acids long. After removal of 7 bases from V and 1 base from J, the junction contained 5 bases not matched to a gene. Looked up from germline, CDR1 is MNHNS and CDR2 is SASEGT. CDR3 sequence reads: CASTPGGSQETQYF. The CDR3 nucleotides are TGTGCCAGCACCCCGGGGGGGTCCCAAGAGACCCAGTACTTC.

This clone was recorded only once. The chain joins TRBV18 to TRBJ1-2, with 10 bases identical to TRBD1. This CDR3 comprises 14 residues. The ends lost 6 bases at V and 4 bases at J; junction bases unmatched: 5. Germline V gene lookup returns CDR1 KGHSH and CDR2 LQKENI. CDR3 amino acids: CASSPGQGSYGYTF. CDR3 in DNA: TGTGCCAGCTCGCCGGGACAGGGGAGCTATGGCTACACCTTC.

This rearrangement joins TRBV7-8 to TRBJ2-7; no reliable D call. Between the trimmed V and J ends, which lost 1 base and 6 bases, there was a span of 13 bases. Germline assignment: CDR1 SGHVS and CDR2 FQNEAQ. This CDR3 is built from 14 residues. CDR3 bases: TGTGCCAGCAGCTTAGGGCTAGGAGTTTCCGAGCAGTACTTC. The encoded protein is CASSLGLGVSEQYF. The full variable domain, with the rest looked up from reference TRBV7-8 and TRBJ2-7, is GAGVSQSPRYKVAKRGQDVALRCDPISGHVSLFWYQQALGQGPEFLTYFQNEAQLDKSGLPSDRFFAERPEGSVSTLKIQRTQQEDSAVYLCASSLGLGVSEQYFGPGTRLTVT.

This clone occurred once. The rearrangement links TRBV28 to TRBJ1-2, with D tentatively TRBD1 (6 bases). The CDR3 is made up of 14 amino acids. Looked up from germline, CDR1 is MDHEN and CDR2 is SYDVKM. V was trimmed by 5 bases and J by 4 bases, leaving 14 bases between them. The CDR3 region has the DNA TGTGCCAGCAGTGAAGAGGGGGTCCTCTATGGCTACACCTTC. It specifies CASSEEGVLYGYTF.

The J gene is TRBJ2-3, the V gene TRBV4-1; 8 positions match TRBD1. The V and J ends lost 2 bases and 2 bases, in that order; junction bases with no gene match: 9. This CDR3 region has 17 residues. Germline loops: CDR1 MGHRA, CDR2 YSYEKL. Here the CDR3 DNA reads TGCGCCAGCAGCCAATACTCGACAGGGGTCCCCACAGATACGCAGTATTTT. This encodes CASSQYSTGVPTDTQYF.

DNA of the CDR3: TGTGCCAGCAGTGTAGGGGGAAGGTATGGCTACACCTTC. It encodes CASSVGGRYGYTF. The chain recombines TRBV6-1 with TRBJ1-2, with TRBD1 as a possible D gene (6 bases). Looked up from germline, CDR1 is MNHNS and CDR2 is SASEGT. CDR3 length: 13 residues. V was shortened by 4 bases and J by 5 bases, with 11 bases between the two germline ends.

This clone was counted a single time. CDR3 amino acids: CSVELVGSQFEQYF. For the CDR3, the DNA is TGCAGCGTTGAATTGGTCGGGAGTCAGTTCGAGCAGTACTTC. This sequence joins TRBV29-1 and TRBJ2-7; D is perhaps TRBD2 (6 bases). Germline V lookup: CDR1 SQVTM, CDR2 ANQGSEA. This CDR3 spans 14 amino acids. V lost 2 bases and J lost 6, with 17 bases in between.